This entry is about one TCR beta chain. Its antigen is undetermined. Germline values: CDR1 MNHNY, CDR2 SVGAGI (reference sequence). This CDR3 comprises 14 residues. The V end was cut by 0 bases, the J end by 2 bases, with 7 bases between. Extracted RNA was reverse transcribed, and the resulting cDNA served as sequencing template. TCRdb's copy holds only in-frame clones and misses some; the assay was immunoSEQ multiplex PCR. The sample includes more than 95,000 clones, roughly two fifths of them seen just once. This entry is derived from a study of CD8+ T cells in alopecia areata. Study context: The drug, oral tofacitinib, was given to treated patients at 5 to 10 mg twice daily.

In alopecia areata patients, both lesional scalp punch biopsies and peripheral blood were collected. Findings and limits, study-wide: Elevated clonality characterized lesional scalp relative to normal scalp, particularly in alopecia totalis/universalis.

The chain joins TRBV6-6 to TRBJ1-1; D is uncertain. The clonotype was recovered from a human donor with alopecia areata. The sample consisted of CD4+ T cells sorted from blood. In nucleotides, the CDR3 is TGTGCCAGCAGTTACTCCACGATTAACACTGAAGCTTTCTTT. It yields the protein CASSYSTINTEAFF.